These 26 T cell receptor beta chains came from one sample sequenced in a study of blood T cell repertoires in COVID-19. The assay was immunoSEQ multiplex PCR, and TCRdb's table has in-frame clones only and misses some. The table lists some 240,000 clones, roughly four fifths of them singletons, with about 5% in the top ten. Material for sequencing was peripheral blood. The receptors were sampled from an older woman with COVID-19, enrolled during active disease.

This clone appeared a single time. This chain joins TRBV7-2 and TRBJ2-7; tentatively, D is TRBD1 (5 bases). The CDR3 is 15 residues long. V gave up 7 bases and J gave up 1 base, with 17 bases separating them. The germline gives CDR1 SGHTA, CDR2 FQGNSA. The CDR3: CASTLDSAGSYEQYF. In DNA form, the CDR3 reads TGTGCCAGCACCCTAGACTCCGCAGGGTCCTACGAGCAGTACTTC.

The V call is TRBV27, the J call TRBJ1-5; 8 bases align to TRBD1. With 1 base clipped from V and 0 bases from J, the junction kept 2 bases outside the gene matches. CDR3 size: 16 residues. Germline lookup yields CDR1 MNHEY and CDR2 SMNVEV (reference sequence). CDR3 sequence reads: CASSLFGQGSNQPQHF. CDR3 DNA: TGTGCCAGCAGTTTATTTGGACAGGGTAGCAATCAGCCCCAGCATTTT.

The chain employs TRBV10-3 and TRBJ2-7; D is uncertain. In germline, CDR1 is ENHRY, CDR2 SYGVKD. Trimming stripped 6 bases from V and 5 bases from J, with 11 bases between. The CDR3 runs 12 residues. The CDR3 region is CAISRVADEQYF. The CDR3 nucleotides read TGTGCCATCAGCCGGGTAGCTGACGAGCAGTACTTC.

The J gene is TRBJ1-1, the V gene TRBV30; a weak D match, TRBD1 (6 bases). Trimming removed 3 bases from V and 1 base from J, with 9 bases in between. The CDR3 covers 13 residues. The germline CDR1 and CDR2 sequences are GTSNPN and SVGIG (reference sequence). As DNA, the CDR3 is TGTGCCTGGAGCCGACAGGAGAACACTGAAGCTTTCTTT. Translated, it gives CAWSRQENTEAFF. The complete variable domain, with remaining parts taken from reference TRBV30 and TRBJ1-1, reads SQTIHQWPATLVQPVGSPLSLECTVEGTSNPNLYWYRQAAGRGLQLLFYSVGIGQISSEVPQNLSASRPQDRQFILSSKKLLLSDSGFYLCAWSRQENTEAFFGQGTRLTVV.

Concerning this clone: The sample holds other DNA sequences that translate to the same CDR3. V gene TRBV14 combines with J gene TRBJ2-5; no reliable D call. With 1 base removed from V and 4 bases from J, the gap between germline ends came to 16 bases. The CDR3 has 16 amino acids. CDR1 and CDR2 (germline): SGHDN, FVKESK. The CDR3, as DNA: TGTGCCAGCAGCCAAGTCCGGGTTTCGCACGGAGAGACCCAGTACTTC. This encodes CASSQVRVSHGETQYF.

The V and J genes are TRBV24-1 and TRBJ1-1; maybe TRBD1 (5 bases). This CDR3 contains 13 residues. The V end lost 4 bases, the J end lost 8 bases, and 13 bases lay between the germline ends. From germline, CDR1 is KGHDR and CDR2 SFDVKD. The CDR3: CATSEPGRGEAFF. CDR3 DNA: TGTGCCACCAGTGAACCAGGGAGGGGAGAAGCTTTCTTT.

This rearrangement joins TRBV10-3 to TRBJ2-1; weak D call: TRBD2 (6 bases). V lost 4 bases and J 4 bases, leaving 14 bases between the germline ends. CDR1 and CDR2 (germline): ENHRY, SYGVKD. This CDR3 spans 15 amino acids. CDR3 sequence (DNA): TGTGCCATCAGTGGTAGCGGAGAGGGGTACAATGAGCAGTTCTTC. It yields the protein CAISGSGEGYNEQFF.

The chain links TRBV5-1 to TRBJ2-5; 9 nucleotides align to TRBD1. The CDR3 covers 15 residues. Germline trimming cut 4 bases from V and 5 bases from J; bases unmatched to any gene: 9. CDR1 is SGHRS and CDR2 is YFSETQ in the germline V gene. For the CDR3, the DNA is TGCGCCAGCAGCGTTACCGGGACAGGGTCCGAGACCCAGTACTTC. Amino acid sequence: CASSVTGTGSETQYF.

The V and J genes are TRBV3-1 (or the pseudogene TRBV3-2) and TRBJ1-3, with 9 bases that match TRBD1. This CDR3 region has 14 residues. V trimming: 4 bases; J trimming: 4 bases; junction bases outside the gene matches: 2. Germline CDR1 and CDR2: LGHDT and YNNKEL (reference sequence). The CDR3 loop is CASSRQGEGNTIYF. Here the CDR3 DNA reads TGTGCCAGCAGCCGACAGGGGGAAGGAAACACCATATATTTT.

The J gene is TRBJ2-7, the V gene TRBV7-2, with TRBD1 matching over 8 bases. The CDR3 is 13 residues long. Germline V gene data show CDR1 as SGHTA and CDR2 as FQGNSA. The ends lost 6 bases at V and 3 bases at J; junction bases unmatched: 4. The CDR3 loop is CASRGQVDYEQYF. CDR3 DNA: TGTGCCAGCAGGGGACAGGTGGACTACGAGCAGTACTTC.

Concerning this clone: Different DNA sequences within this sample yield the same CDR3. The chain is built from TRBV18 and TRBJ2-7; TRBD1 aligns across 7 bases. Trimming cost V 3 bases and J 3 bases; bases outside gene matches: 5. CDR1 and CDR2 from the germline V gene are KGHSH and LQKENI. The CDR3 runs to 14 residues. In DNA, the CDR3 is TGTGCCAGCTCACCTCGACAGGGCGGCTACGAGCAGTACTTC. It specifies CASSPRQGGYEQYF.

The chain is built from TRBV19 and TRBJ1-4, with D possibly matching TRBD1 (5 bases). Trimming left V 6 bases short and J 2 bases short, with 13 bases between. Germline V gene data show CDR1 as LNHDA and CDR2 as SQIVND (reference sequence). The CDR3 runs 15 residues. The CDR3 here is CASSPFGGTNEKLFF. For the CDR3, the DNA is TGTGCCAGTAGCCCCTTCGGGGGGACTAATGAAAAACTGTTTTTT.

V and J are TRBV18 and TRBJ1-4, with a tentative D call TRBD1 (5 bases). CDR3 length equals 14 residues. The germline V gene encodes CDR1 KGHSH and CDR2 LQKENI. V dropped 4 bases and J dropped 10 bases, with 16 bases sitting between them. The DNA for the CDR3 is TGTGCCAGCTCACTCTTAGACAGCTCTGGAAAACTGTTTTTT. It translates to CASSLLDSSGKLFF.

This chain links TRBV5-1 with TRBJ2-7; TRBD1 agrees at 9 bases. The length of the CDR3 is 14 residues. The germline CDR1 and CDR2 sequences are SGHRS and YFSETQ. After removal of 3 bases from V and 5 bases from J, the junction contained 6 bases not matched to a gene. The CDR3 DNA reads as TGCGCCAGCAGCTCGGAAACAGGGGGCAACGAGCAGTACTTC. Encoded protein: CASSSETGGNEQYF.

The CDR3 DNA is TGTGCCAGCAGCATAACAGGGGGCTTCACTGAAGCTTTCTTT. Protein product: CASSITGGFTEAFF. This chain connects TRBV3-1 (or the pseudogene TRBV3-2) to TRBJ1-1; 9 nucleotides match TRBD1. The CDR3 loop spans 14 amino acids. Unmatched junction bases numbered 5, after V lost 5 bases and J lost 4 bases. Germline V gene data show CDR1 as LGHDT and CDR2 as YNNKEL (reference sequence).

In DNA, the CDR3 is TGTGCCAGCAGTTTACCGGGTTCACCCCTCCACTTT. This gives the protein CASSLPGSPLHF. The chain links TRBV28 to TRBJ1-6; D remains unclear. The length of the CDR3 is 12 residues. The germline gives CDR1 MDHEN, CDR2 SYDVKM. Trimming took off 2 bases at V and 9 bases at J, with 5 bases between the two ends.

The chain joins TRBV27 to TRBJ2-6, with D possibly being TRBD1 (5 bases). Germline V gene sequence: CDR1 MNHEY, CDR2 SMNVEV (reference sequence). The CDR3 has 18 residues. Trimming cost V 4 bases and J 0 bases, with 16 bases left between them. CDR3 protein: CASSSRGQGPSGANVLTF. In DNA, the CDR3 is TGTGCCAGCAGTTCAAGGGGCCAGGGCCCCTCTGGGGCCAACGTCCTGACTTTC.

The table lists this clone with a few counts. The chain joins TRBV7-8 to TRBJ1-2; D gene unclear. Trimming took 6 bases from V and 2 from J, leaving 10 bases between them. This CDR3 is built from 13 residues. The V gene's germline CDR1 is SGHVS and CDR2 FQNEAQ. CDR3 nucleotide sequence: TGTGCCAGCAGTTCCGCAGTGAACTATGGCTACACCTTC. Protein product: CASSSAVNYGYTF.

The V call is TRBV10-1, the J call TRBJ2-3, with 9 bases matching TRBD2. CDR1 WNHNN and CDR2 SYGVQD come from the germline V gene (reference sequence). The CDR3 has 15 amino acids. The ends lost 0 bases at V and 9 bases at J; junction bases unmatched: 7. CDR3 nucleotides: TGCGCCAGCAGTGAGTCGGGGACTAGCCATCTCACGCAGTATTTT. This translates into CASSESGTSHLTQYF.

The J gene is TRBJ1-1, the V gene TRBV29-1, with D possibly matching TRBD1 (5 bases). Germline V gives CDR1 SQVTM, CDR2 ANQGSEA. This CDR3 has 15 amino acids. For the CDR3, the DNA is TGCGCTCACTCGGGACTCCGAGCATCGAACACTGAAGCTTTCTTT. Its translation: CAHSGLRASNTEAFF.

This chain joins TRBV5-1 and TRBJ2-1, with TRBD2 as a possible D gene (6 bases). Germline V CDR1 and CDR2: SGHRS, YFSETQ. Trimming cost V 4 bases and J 4 bases, with 18 bases left between them. The CDR3 has 16 residues. The CDR3 protein is CASSPGGPDKYNEQFF. The CDR3 DNA reads TGCGCCAGCAGCCCCGGAGGGCCGGACAAATACAATGAGCAGTTCTTC. Full variable domain (remainder filled in from reference TRBV5-1 and TRBJ2-1): KAGVTQTPRYLIKTRGQQVTLSCSPISGHRSVSWYQQTPGQGLQFLFEYFSETQRNKGNFPGRFSGRQFSNSRSEMNVSTLELGDSALYLCASSPGGPDKYNEQFFGPGTRLTVL.

In the case of this clone: Within the sample, other DNA sequences also encode this same CDR3. V usage is TRBV5-4 and J usage is TRBJ1-6; D unclear. CDR1 is SGHNT, CDR2 YYREEE, per germline (reference sequence). Between the trimmed V and J ends, which lost 1 base and 0 bases, there was a span of 8 bases. This CDR3 spans 16 amino acids. The CDR3 DNA is TGTGCCAGCAGCTTGTTTCCGAGCTCCTATAATTCACCCCTCCACTTT. As protein: CASSLFPSSYNSPLHF.

V usage is TRBV7-9 and J usage is TRBJ2-7, with D unresolved. V dropped 2 bases and J dropped 3 bases, with 14 bases sitting between them. The CDR3 totals 15 residues. The germline CDR1 and CDR2 sequences are SEHNR and FQNEAQ (reference sequence). This CDR3 reads CASSLPLCPHYEQYF. CDR3 bases: TGTGCCAGCAGCTTACCGCTGTGCCCACACTACGAGCAGTACTTC.

This chain uses TRBV2 with TRBJ1-4, with 8 bases that match TRBD1. The CDR3 sequence is 17 residues long. With 2 bases clipped from V and 3 bases from J, the junction kept 8 bases outside the gene matches. CDR1 SNHLY and CDR2 FYNNEI come from the germline V gene. CDR3 bases: TGTGCCAGCAGTGAACCGGTGCAGGGGGCGGCTAATGAAAAACTGTTTTTT. Its protein is CASSEPVQGAANEKLFF.

This chain joins TRBV18 and TRBJ2-1; a weak D match, TRBD2 (6 bases). V lost 0 bases, J lost 5 bases, and 20 bases lay in between. Germline CDR1 reads KGHSH; CDR2 reads LQKENI. This CDR3 has 18 amino acids. CDR3: CASSPPSQLGTYDNEQFF. The CDR3, as DNA: TGTGCCAGCTCACCACCCTCCCAGCTGGGGACTTATGACAATGAGCAGTTCTTC. Supplemented by reference TRBV18 and TRBJ2-1, the full variable domain reads NAGVMQNPRHLVRRRGQEARLRCSPMKGHSHVYWYRQLPEEGLKFMVYLQKENIIDESGMPKERFSAEFPKEGPSILRIQQVVRGDSAAYFCASSPPSQLGTYDNEQFFGPGTRLTVL.

V and J are TRBV5-1 and TRBJ2-7, with 12 nucleotides matching TRBD1. CDR1 and CDR2 (germline): SGHRS, YFSETQ. This CDR3 is 14 amino acids long. CDR3 protein: CVSAGGQGANEQYF. The CDR3 coding sequence is TGCGTTAGCGCCGGGGGACAGGGGGCCAACGAGCAGTACTTC.